This record looks at one T cell receptor (beta chain) sequence and its context. The specificity of this receptor is unknown. Within one base of it there is no much larger clone, and no base qualities were kept. These data originate in a study of T cell changes during pregnancy in multiple sclerosis (dated by TCRdb to the late 2010s). In terms of the full investigation: The study examined how the T cell repertoire changed over the course of pregnancy in women with multiple sclerosis.

Libraries were prepared through the immunoSEQ multiplex PCR assay. Imported from immuneACCESS, the table was reduced by TCRdb to in-frame sequences with V and J called. These copies leave out some clones; in studies compared against another copy, an unresolved V gene accounts for under half, and the cause of the remainder is not known. Counted in this sample were around 100,000 clones; about 92% of them appeared once. Under 1.5% of the sample lies in the top ten. The source is a female donor with multiple sclerosis, enrolled in a pregnancy study. The sample in question was peripheral blood, obtained in the second trimester of pregnancy.

The CDR3: CSGGILDISTEAFF. DNA sequence: TGCAGCGGAGGTATTCTGGATATTAGCACTGAAGCTTTCTTT. The V and J segments used are TRBV29-1 and TRBJ1-1, with no confident D gene call. The CDR3 contains 14 residues, cysteine and phenylalanine counted. The DNA shown is the 42-base CDR3, in frame from base 1. V lost 7 bases and J lost 4 bases; the stretch between them is 19 bases long. The germline V gene encodes CDR1 SQVTM and CDR2 ANQGSEA.